This T cell receptor (beta chain) was identified in a study of cytomegalovirus exposure and HLA in healthy donors. Study results and caveats: In a later analysis, HLA-associated TCR beta chains were more clonally expanded than equally common others. As was reported, the HLA-A and HLA-B alleles of most subjects were accurately predicted from TCR beta sequences.

PCR involved 60 Vbeta and 13 Jbeta primers. Authors' processing steps: Among the unique TCR beta chains that a later analysis counted, 70 million to 85 million in all, around 11 million were shared. The table came from immunoSEQ multiplex PCR; TCRdb's copy has only in-frame clones and leaves some out. The V and J calls and clone size were taken over from that table, and D and trimming were inferred from the DNA. The profile shows about 120,000 clones, roughly 80% of them singletons. V dropped 6 bases and J dropped 4 bases, with 9 bases sitting between them. CDR1 and CDR2 (germline): LNHDA, SQIVND (reference sequence). This CDR3 comprises 12 residues. Note on this clone: Its antigen remains unidentified.

The chain employs TRBV19 and TRBJ1-2; D remains unclear. Input material: PBMCs. The TCR comes from a man aged 25 to 45 in good health and CMV-seronegative. The CDR3 sequence is CASSPGLYGYTF. CDR3 nucleotides: TGTGCCAGTAGCCCTGGCCTCTATGGCTACACCTTC.